Presented here are 23 T cell receptor beta chains from one specimen sequenced in a study of cytomegalovirus exposure and HLA in healthy donors. Vbeta (60) and Jbeta (13) primers were used in the PCR. Produced via immunoSEQ multiplex PCR; TCRdb's table is partial and in-frame only. The sample carries around 220,000 clones, 60% to 80% recorded once. The specimen was PBMCs. These receptors were taken from a woman in her twenties or thirties in good health and CMV-seronegative.

The gene calls are TRBV6-1 and TRBJ1-2, with no clear D. The germline V gene has CDR1 MNHNS and CDR2 SASEGT. CDR3 length: 14 residues. Trimming left V 6 bases short and J 9 bases short, with 20 bases between. CDR3 amino acids: CASRRGTETMSYTF. CDR3 bases: TGTGCCAGCAGACGGGGAACTGAGACTATGAGCTACACCTTC.

Notes on this clone: Its ends do not fully match the called genes, so a read error is possible. This chain connects TRBV19 to TRBJ2-2; TRBD1 matches 9 bases. From germline, CDR1 is LNHDA and CDR2 SQIVND (reference sequence). The CDR3 loop spans 14 amino acids. CDR3 nucleotides: TGTGCCAGTAGCCGGGACAGGGAACACCGGGGAGCTGTTTTT. Residues: CASSRDREHRGAVF.

V is TRBV5-1 and J is TRBJ1-2, with unresolved D. This CDR3 is 17 amino acids long. CDR1 SGHRS and CDR2 YFSETQ come from the germline V gene. The ends were cut back, 5 bases at V and 0 bases at J, with 20 bases in the middle. This chain's CDR3 is CASSMRVRDSPNYGYTF. The CDR3 DNA reads TGCGCCAGCAGTATGAGAGTCCGGGATTCACCTAACTATGGCTACACCTTC.

The J gene is TRBJ2-2, the V gene TRBV5-1, with D perhaps matching TRBD1 (6 bases). V lost 0 bases and J 3 bases, leaving 12 bases between the germline ends. From germline, CDR1 is SGHRS and CDR2 YFSETQ. This CDR3 contains 16 residues. The CDR3 is CASSLARGRDTGELFF. Here the CDR3 DNA reads TGCGCCAGCAGCTTGGCCAGGGGTAGGGACACCGGGGAGCTGTTTTTT.

The chain employs TRBV5-4 and TRBJ1-1, with no clear D. Per the germline V gene, CDR1 is SGHNT and CDR2 is YYREEE (reference sequence). V was shortened by 2 bases and J by 6 bases, with 14 bases between the two germline ends. This CDR3 spans 14 amino acids. This CDR3 reads CASSLAGRRAEAFF. CDR3 sequence (DNA): TGTGCCAGCAGCTTAGCGGGGAGGAGAGCTGAAGCTTTCTTT.

In this sample, this clone turned up a few times. J is TRBJ1-3 and V is TRBV6-6; D might be TRBD1 (6 bases). The CDR3 consists of 14 residues. Trimming cost V 6 bases and J 4 bases, with 13 bases left between them. CDR1 and CDR2 (germline): MNHNY, SVGAGI (reference sequence). The CDR3 DNA is TGTGCCAGCAGGGGAGACAGGCTCGGAAACACCATATATTTT. Protein sequence: CASRGDRLGNTIYF.

The CDR3 loop reads CAWKTGRSYEQYF. The CDR3 bases are TGTGCCTGGAAGACAGGCCGCTCCTACGAGCAGTACTTC. The chain employs TRBV30 and TRBJ2-7, with D possibly matching TRBD1 (6 bases). Between the trimmed V and J ends, which lost 4 bases and 0 bases, there was a span of 10 bases. From germline, CDR1 is GTSNPN and CDR2 SVGIG (reference sequence). The CDR3 is made up of 13 amino acids.

This clone was found once. The chain links TRBV5-1 to TRBJ2-5, with 8 bases identical to TRBD1. The DNA end is more similar to TRBJ2-7, so the J call may be wrong. Germline V gives CDR1 SGHRS, CDR2 YFSETQ. CDR3 length equals 16 residues. As DNA, the CDR3 is TGCGCCAGCAGCTTGGCCGGACAGGGCCAGGGCGACGAGCAGTACTTC. Amino acid sequence: CASSLAGQGQGDEQYF.

The chain is built from TRBV7-2 and TRBJ1-1; weak D call: TRBD1 (5 bases). The CDR3 is 19 amino acids. Trimming shortened V by 2 bases and J by 1 base, and 23 bases separated the two germline ends. Per the germline V gene, CDR1 is SGHTA and CDR2 is FQGNSA. CDR3 amino acids: CASSLHPLPWGAANTEAFF. The CDR3 DNA is TGTGCCAGCAGCTTACACCCTCTTCCGTGGGGCGCGGCGAACACTGAAGCTTTCTTT.

V is TRBV13 and J is TRBJ2-5; TRBD1 might be the D (6 bases). CDR3 length equals 17 residues. Germline assignment: CDR1 PRHDT and CDR2 FYEKMQ (reference sequence). Trimming cost V 5 bases and J 2 bases, with 21 bases left between them. The CDR3: CASSLRSEGVVQETQYF. CDR3 coding DNA: TGTGCCAGCAGCCTCCGATCTGAGGGGGTTGTTCAAGAGACCCAGTACTTC.

This chain connects TRBV27 to TRBJ2-2; D uncertain. Trimming stripped 5 bases from V and 5 bases from J, with 12 bases between. The length of the CDR3 is 14 residues. Germline values: CDR1 MNHEY, CDR2 SMNVEV (reference sequence). The CDR3 bases are TGTGCCAGCAGTCCTTCGACTTTTACCGGGGAGCTGTTTTTT. This translates into CASSPSTFTGELFF.

The chain couples TRBV7-9 to TRBJ2-5, with TRBD2 identical over 11 bases. V trimming: 2 bases; J trimming: 4 bases; junction bases outside the gene matches: 12. This CDR3 spans 18 amino acids. Looked up from germline, CDR1 is SEHNR and CDR2 is FQNEAQ (reference sequence). This CDR3 is CASSLRGASGRRGETQYF. As DNA, the CDR3 is TGTGCCAGCAGCTTAAGGGGGGCTAGCGGGAGGAGGGGAGAGACCCAGTACTTC.

This clone was seen only once. The gene calls are TRBV18 and TRBJ2-7; 10 bases align to TRBD1. V lost 2 bases and J lost 6; bases outside the gene matches: 1. CDR3 length: 13 amino acids. CDR1 and CDR2 from the germline V gene are KGHSH and LQKENI. CDR3 residues: CASSPGDRGEQYF. CDR3 bases: TGTGCCAGCTCACCAGGGGACAGGGGCGAGCAGTACTTC.

The rearrangement links TRBV5-1 to TRBJ1-1; 7 bases fit TRBD1. The CDR3 covers 13 residues. J gave up 3 bases and V 6 bases, and 5 bases lay outside the gene matches. Germline assignment: CDR1 SGHRS and CDR2 YFSETQ. For the CDR3, the DNA is TGCGCCAGCACGTACAGGGGTGACACTGAAGCTTTCTTT. As protein: CASTYRGDTEAFF.

The chain's CDR3 is CASRLVLGELFF. For the CDR3, the DNA is TGTGCCAGCAGGCTAGTTCTCGGGGAGCTGTTTTTT. The chain recombines TRBV6-6 with TRBJ2-2; D call uncertain. The length of the CDR3 is 12 residues. V was cut by 6 bases and J by 7 bases, with 9 bases left in between. CDR1 and CDR2 (germline): MNHNY, SVGAGI (reference sequence).

This clone was observed once. The same CDR3 also results from other DNA sequences found in this sample. This chain uses TRBV9 with TRBJ1-6; D may be TRBD1 (5 bases). The V and J ends lost 0 bases and 4 bases respectively, with 11 bases between them. The CDR3 extends over 16 amino acids. Germline V gene data show CDR1 as SGDLS and CDR2 as YYNGEE. As DNA, the CDR3 is TGTGCCAGCAGCGTAGAGGGGAACTCTTATAATTCACCCCTCCACTTT. Its protein product is CASSVEGNSYNSPLHF.

This clone was counted between two and nine times. This sequence joins TRBV19 and TRBJ1-2; D might be TRBD1 (5 bases). The CDR3 loop spans 16 amino acids. Trimming removed 5 bases at V and 5 bases at J, with 21 bases between. Germline values: CDR1 LNHDA, CDR2 SQIVND (reference sequence). The CDR3 bases are TGTGCCAGTAGTGGGTTGCCCGGACACGCGATTTATGGCTACACCTTC. Protein: CASSGLPGHAIYGYTF. Full variable domain (outside the CDR3, taken from reference TRBV19 and TRBJ1-2): DGGITQSPKYLFRKEGQNVTLSCEQNLNHDAMYWYRQDPGQGLRLIYYSQIVNDFQKGDIAEGYSVSREKKESFPLTVTSAQKNPTAFYLCASSGLPGHAIYGYTFGSGTRLTVV.

This clone was counted only a few times. J is TRBJ1-2 and V is TRBV7-9; possible D gene TRBD1, 6 bases. This CDR3 has 16 amino acids. The ends were cut back, 3 bases at V and 4 bases at J, with 18 bases in the middle. CDR1 is SEHNR, CDR2 FQNEAQ, per germline (reference sequence). For the CDR3, the DNA is TGTGCCAGCAGCTTCGGTGGCCGGGACAACCGCTATGGCTACACCTTC. Translating it yields CASSFGGRDNRYGYTF.

The rearrangement links TRBV11-2 to TRBJ2-1; D is possibly TRBD2 (6 bases). The germline gives CDR1 SGHAT, CDR2 FQNNGV. Trimming stripped 0 bases from V and 2 bases from J, with 8 bases between. The CDR3 has 15 amino acids. The CDR3 region has the DNA TGTGCCAGCAGCTTAGACGGGAGCCCCTACAATGAGCAGTTCTTC. As protein: CASSLDGSPYNEQFF.

The chain uses TRBV27 and TRBJ1-5; perhaps TRBD1 as D (5 bases). With 5 bases removed from V and 0 bases from J, the gap between germline ends came to 11 bases. In germline, CDR1 is MNHEY, CDR2 SMNVEV (reference sequence). There are 15 residues in the CDR3. The DNA of the CDR3 is TGTGCCAGCAGTGGTGGGGGGTCTAGCAATCAGCCCCAGCATTTT. As protein: CASSGGGSSNQPQHF.

The V call is TRBV29-1, the J call TRBJ2-3, with 7 positions matching TRBD1. The germline V gene encodes CDR1 SQVTM and CDR2 ANQGSEA. Trimming took 3 bases from V and 4 from J; bases not matched to a gene: 10. CDR3 length: 15 residues. Here the CDR3 reads CSVEKLRGQADTQYF. CDR3 DNA: TGCAGCGTTGAGAAGTTGAGGGGGCAGGCAGATACGCAGTATTTT.

The chain joins TRBV15 to TRBJ2-1, with D perhaps matching TRBD2 (7 bases). Trimming pared 1 base from V and 5 bases from J, leaving 21 bases between. The CDR3 runs 18 residues. Germline V gene lookup returns CDR1 LNHNV and CDR2 YYDKDF (reference sequence). The CDR3 DNA follows: TGTGCCACCAGCAGAGGGACGGGGGGCACCCTCGGGGACAATGAGCAGTTCTTC. Its translation: CATSRGTGGTLGDNEQFF.

A single count supports this clone. The chain joins TRBV13 to TRBJ1-4; tentative D call: TRBD1 (6 bases). The V end was cut by 4 bases, the J end by 7 bases, with 13 bases between. Germline-derived CDR1 and CDR2 are PRHDT and FYEKMQ (reference sequence). CDR3 length: 14 amino acids. The CDR3, as DNA: TGTGCCAGCAGCTACAGACAGGACCTTGAAAAACTGTTTTTT. Amino acids: CASSYRQDLEKLFF.